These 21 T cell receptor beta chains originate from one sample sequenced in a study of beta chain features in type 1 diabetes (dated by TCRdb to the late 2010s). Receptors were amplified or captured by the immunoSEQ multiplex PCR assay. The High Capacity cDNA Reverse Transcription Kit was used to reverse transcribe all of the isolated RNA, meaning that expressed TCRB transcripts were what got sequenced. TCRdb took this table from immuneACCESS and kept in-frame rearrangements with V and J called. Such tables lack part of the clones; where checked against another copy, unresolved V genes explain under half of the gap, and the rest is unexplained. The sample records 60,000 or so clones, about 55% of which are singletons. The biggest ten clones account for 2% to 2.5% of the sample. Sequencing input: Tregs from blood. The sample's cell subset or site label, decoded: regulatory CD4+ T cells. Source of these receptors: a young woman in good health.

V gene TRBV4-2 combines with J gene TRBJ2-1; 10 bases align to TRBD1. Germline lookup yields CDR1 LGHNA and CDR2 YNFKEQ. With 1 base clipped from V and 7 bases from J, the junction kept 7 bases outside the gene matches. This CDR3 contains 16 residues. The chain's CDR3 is CASSQGAGQGGNEQFF. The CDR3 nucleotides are TGTGCCAGCAGCCAAGGGGCCGGACAGGGGGGGAATGAGCAGTTCTTC.

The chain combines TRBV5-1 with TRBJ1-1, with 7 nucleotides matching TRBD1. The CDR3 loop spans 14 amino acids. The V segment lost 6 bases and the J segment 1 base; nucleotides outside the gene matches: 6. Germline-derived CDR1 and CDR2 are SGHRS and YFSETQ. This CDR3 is CASTRDRWNTEAFF. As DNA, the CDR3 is TGCGCCAGCACCCGGGACAGATGGAACACTGAAGCTTTCTTT.

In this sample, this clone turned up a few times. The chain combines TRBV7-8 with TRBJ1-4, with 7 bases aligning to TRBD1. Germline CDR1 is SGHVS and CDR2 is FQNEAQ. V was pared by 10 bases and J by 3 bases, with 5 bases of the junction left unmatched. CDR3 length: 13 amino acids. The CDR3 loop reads CATLGTANEKLFF. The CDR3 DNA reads TGTGCCACCCTCGGGACAGCTAATGAAAAACTGTTTTTT.

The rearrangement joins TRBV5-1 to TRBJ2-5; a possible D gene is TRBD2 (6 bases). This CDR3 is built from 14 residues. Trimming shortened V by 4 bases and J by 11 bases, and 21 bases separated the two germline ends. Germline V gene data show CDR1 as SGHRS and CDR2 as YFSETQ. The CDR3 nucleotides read TGCGCCAGCAGCACCCGGCAGGGCCCTCGGGAGCAGTACTTC. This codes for CASSTRQGPREQYF.

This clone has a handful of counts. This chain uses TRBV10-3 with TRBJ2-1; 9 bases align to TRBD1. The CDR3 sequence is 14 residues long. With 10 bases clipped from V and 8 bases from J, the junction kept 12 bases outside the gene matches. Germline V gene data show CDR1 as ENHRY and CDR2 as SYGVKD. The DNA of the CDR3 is TGTGCCACCTGGGACAGGGTTTGGCGGGATGAGCAGTTCTTC. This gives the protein CATWDRVWRDEQFF.

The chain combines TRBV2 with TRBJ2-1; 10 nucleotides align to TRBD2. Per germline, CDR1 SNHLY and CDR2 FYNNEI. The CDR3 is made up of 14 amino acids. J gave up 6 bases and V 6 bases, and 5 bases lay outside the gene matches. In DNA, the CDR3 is TGTGCCAGCAGCAGCGGGGGGGGCATCAATGAGCAGTTCTTC. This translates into CASSSGGGINEQFF. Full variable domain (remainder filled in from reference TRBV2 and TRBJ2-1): EPEVTQTPSHQVTQMGQEVILRCVPISNHLYFYWYRQILGQKVEFLVSFYNNEISEKSEIFDDQFSVERPDGSNFTLKIRSTKLEDSAMYFCASSSGGGINEQFFGPGTRLTVL.

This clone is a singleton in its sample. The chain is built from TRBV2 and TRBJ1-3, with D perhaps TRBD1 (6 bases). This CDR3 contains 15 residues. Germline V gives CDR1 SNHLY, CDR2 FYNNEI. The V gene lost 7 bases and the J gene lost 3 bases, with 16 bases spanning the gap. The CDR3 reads CASKTGGAFGNTIYF. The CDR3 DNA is TGTGCCAGCAAGACTGGGGGGGCTTTTGGAAACACCATATATTTT.

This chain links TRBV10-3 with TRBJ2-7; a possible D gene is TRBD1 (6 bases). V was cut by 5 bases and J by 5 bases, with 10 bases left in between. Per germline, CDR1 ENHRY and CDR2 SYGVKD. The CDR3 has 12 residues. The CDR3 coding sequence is TGTGCCATCAGTTCCACAGGGAACGAGCAGTACTTC. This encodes CAISSTGNEQYF.

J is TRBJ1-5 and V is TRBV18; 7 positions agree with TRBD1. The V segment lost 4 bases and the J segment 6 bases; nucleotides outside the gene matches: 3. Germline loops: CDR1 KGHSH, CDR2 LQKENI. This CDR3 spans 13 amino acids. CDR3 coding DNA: TGTGCCAGCTCACTGGACAGGTTTCAGCCCCAGCATTTT. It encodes CASSLDRFQPQHF. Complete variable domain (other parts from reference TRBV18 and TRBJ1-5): NAGVMQNPRHLVRRRGQEARLRCSPMKGHSHVYWYRQLPEEGLKFMVYLQKENIIDESGMPKERFSAEFPKEGPSILRIQQVVRGDSAAYFCASSLDRFQPQHFGDGTRLSIL.

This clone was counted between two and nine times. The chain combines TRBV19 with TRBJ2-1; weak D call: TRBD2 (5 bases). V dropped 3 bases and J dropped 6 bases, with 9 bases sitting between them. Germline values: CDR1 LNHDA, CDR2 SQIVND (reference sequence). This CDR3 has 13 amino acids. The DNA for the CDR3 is TGTGCCAGTAGTATTACTAGAAGCAATGAGCAGTTCTTC. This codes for CASSITRSNEQFF.

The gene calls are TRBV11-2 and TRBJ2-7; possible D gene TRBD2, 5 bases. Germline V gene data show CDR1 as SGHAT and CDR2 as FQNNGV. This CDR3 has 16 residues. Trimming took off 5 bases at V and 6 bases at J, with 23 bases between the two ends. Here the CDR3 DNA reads TGTGCCAGCAGCCCGATAGGTCTTTGGGAGTCTTCCGAGCAGTACTTC. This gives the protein CASSPIGLWESSEQYF. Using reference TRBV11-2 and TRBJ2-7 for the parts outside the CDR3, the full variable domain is EAGVAQSPRYKIIEKRQSVAFWCNPISGHATLYWYQQILGQGPKLLIQFQNNGVVDDSQLPKDRFSAERLKGVDSTLKIQPAKLEDSAVYLCASSPIGLWESSEQYFGPGTRLTVT.

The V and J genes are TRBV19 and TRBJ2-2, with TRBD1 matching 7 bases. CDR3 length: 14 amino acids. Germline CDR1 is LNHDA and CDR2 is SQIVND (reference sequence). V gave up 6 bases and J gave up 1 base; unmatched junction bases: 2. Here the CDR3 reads CASSRTGNTGELFF. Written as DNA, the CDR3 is TGTGCCAGTAGCCGGACAGGGAACACCGGGGAGCTGTTTTTT.

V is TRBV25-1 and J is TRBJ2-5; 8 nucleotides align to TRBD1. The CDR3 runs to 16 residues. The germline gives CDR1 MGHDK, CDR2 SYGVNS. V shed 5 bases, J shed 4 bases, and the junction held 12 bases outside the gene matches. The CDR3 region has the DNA TGTGCCAGCAGTCCTGGACAGGGATGGGTTGGAGAGACCCAGTACTTC. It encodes CASSPGQGWVGETQYF.

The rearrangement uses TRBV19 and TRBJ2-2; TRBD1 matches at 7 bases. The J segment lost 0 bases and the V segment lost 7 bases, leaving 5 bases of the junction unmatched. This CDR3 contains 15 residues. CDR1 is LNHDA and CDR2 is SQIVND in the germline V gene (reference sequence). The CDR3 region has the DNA TGTGCCAGTATAGACAGGGCTTCGAACACCGGGGAGCTGTTTTTT. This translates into CASIDRASNTGELFF. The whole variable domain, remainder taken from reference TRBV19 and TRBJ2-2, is DGGITQSPKYLFRKEGQNVTLSCEQNLNHDAMYWYRQDPGQGLRLIYYSQIVNDFQKGDIAEGYSVSREKKESFPLTVTSAQKNPTAFYLCASIDRASNTGELFFGEGSRLTVL.

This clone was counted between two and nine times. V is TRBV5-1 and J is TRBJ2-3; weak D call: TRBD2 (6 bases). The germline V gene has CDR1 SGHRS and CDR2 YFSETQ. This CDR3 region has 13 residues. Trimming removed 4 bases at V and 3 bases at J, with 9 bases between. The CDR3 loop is CASSLGLTDTQYF. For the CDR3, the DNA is TGCGCCAGCAGCCTGGGACTGACAGATACGCAGTATTTT.

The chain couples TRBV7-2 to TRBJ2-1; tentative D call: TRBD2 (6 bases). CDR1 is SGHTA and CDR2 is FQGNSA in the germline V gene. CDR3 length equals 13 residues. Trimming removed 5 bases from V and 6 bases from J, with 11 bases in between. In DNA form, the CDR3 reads TGTGCCAGCAGCCGACGGGAGTTCAATGAGCAGTTCTTC. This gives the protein CASSRREFNEQFF.

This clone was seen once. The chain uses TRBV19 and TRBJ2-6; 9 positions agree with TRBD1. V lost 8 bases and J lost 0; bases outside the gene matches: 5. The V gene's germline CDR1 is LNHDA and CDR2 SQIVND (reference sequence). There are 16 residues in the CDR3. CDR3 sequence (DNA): TGTGCCAGTTCCAAGACAGGGGGCTCTGGGGCCAACGTCCTGACTTTC. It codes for CASSKTGGSGANVLTF.

The CDR3 reads CSAGLYGYTF. In DNA form, the CDR3 reads TGCAGTGCTGGACTATATGGCTACACCTTC. The rearrangement joins TRBV20-1 to TRBJ1-2; D call uncertain. Germline V gene lookup returns CDR1 DFQATT and CDR2 SNEGSKA (reference sequence). The CDR3 spans 10 residues. Trimming took off 5 bases at V and 5 bases at J, with 6 bases between the two ends.

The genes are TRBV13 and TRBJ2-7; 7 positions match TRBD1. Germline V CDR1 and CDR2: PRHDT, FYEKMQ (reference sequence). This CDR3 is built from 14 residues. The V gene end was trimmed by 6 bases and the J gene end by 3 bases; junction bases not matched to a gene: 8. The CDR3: CASSLYRDSYEQYF. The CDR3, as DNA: TGTGCCAGCAGTTTATACCGGGACAGCTACGAGCAGTACTTC.

The CDR3 sequence: CASSLPGEQYF. DNA of the CDR3: TGTGCCAGCAGCTTACCGGGCGAGCAGTACTTC. This chain connects TRBV7-2 to TRBJ2-7; D not certain. The ends were cut back, 2 bases at V and 6 bases at J, with 5 bases in the middle. This CDR3 comprises 11 residues. Germline CDR1 reads SGHTA; CDR2 reads FQGNSA.

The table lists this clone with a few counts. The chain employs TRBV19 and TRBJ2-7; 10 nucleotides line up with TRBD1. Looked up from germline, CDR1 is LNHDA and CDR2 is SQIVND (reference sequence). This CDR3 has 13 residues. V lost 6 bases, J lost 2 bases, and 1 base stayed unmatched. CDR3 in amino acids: CASRGQGTYEQYF. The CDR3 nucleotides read TGTGCCAGTAGGGGACAGGGGACCTACGAGCAGTACTTC. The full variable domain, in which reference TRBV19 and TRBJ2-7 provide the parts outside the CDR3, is DGGITQSPKYLFRKEGQNVTLSCEQNLNHDAMYWYRQDPGQGLRLIYYSQIVNDFQKGDIAEGYSVSREKKESFPLTVTSAQKNPTAFYLCASRGQGTYEQYFGPGTRLTVT.